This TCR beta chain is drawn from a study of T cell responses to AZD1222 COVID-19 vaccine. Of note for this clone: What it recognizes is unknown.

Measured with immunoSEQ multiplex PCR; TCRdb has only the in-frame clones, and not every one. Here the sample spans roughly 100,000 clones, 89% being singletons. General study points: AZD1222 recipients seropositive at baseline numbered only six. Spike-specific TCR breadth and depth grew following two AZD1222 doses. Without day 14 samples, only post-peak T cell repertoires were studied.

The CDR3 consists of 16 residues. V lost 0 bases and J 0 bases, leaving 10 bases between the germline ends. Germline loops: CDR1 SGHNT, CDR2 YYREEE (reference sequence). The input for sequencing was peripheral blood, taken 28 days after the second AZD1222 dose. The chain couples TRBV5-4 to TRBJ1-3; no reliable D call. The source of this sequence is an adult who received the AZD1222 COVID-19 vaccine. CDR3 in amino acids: CASSLGGFYSGNTIYF. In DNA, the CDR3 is TGTGCCAGCAGCTTGGGCGGGTTTTACTCTGGAAACACCATATATTTT. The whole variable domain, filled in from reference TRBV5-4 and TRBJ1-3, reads ETGVTQSPTHLIKTRGQQVTLRCSSQSGHNTVSWYQQALGQGPQFIFQYYREEENGRGNFPPRFSGLQFPNYSSELNVNALELDDSALYLCASSLGGFYSGNTIYFGEGSWLTVV.